What follows describes a single TCR beta chain. This record belongs to a study of metastatic and nonmetastatic thyroid tumors. Every patient was untreated before thyroid surgery. Germline loops: CDR1 SGHRS, CDR2 YFSETQ. CDR3 length: 13 residues. Trimming cost V 2 bases and J 2 bases, with 8 bases left between them. MiXCR was used by TCRdb to re-call the PCR reads. The data contain 20,000 or so clones, under 25% of them singletons. The TCR was taken from a male donor with papillary thyroid cancer or a benign thyroid nodule (not recorded which). Some clones in this sample may be carry-over from other donors' samples. The source material was blood. The chain couples TRBV5-1 to TRBJ2-7, with D perhaps matching TRBD1 (5 bases). CDR3 loop: CASSLDSPYEQYF. In nucleotides, the CDR3 is TGCGCCAGCAGCTTAGACAGCCCCTACGAGCAGTACTTC.